The present entry profiles one TCR beta chain with its context. Its matching antigen is unknown. Trimming took 0 bases from V and 0 from J, leaving 5 bases between them. The CDR3 totals 14 residues. Germline V gene data show CDR1 as MGHRA and CDR2 as YSYEKL. This was the immunoSEQ v3.0 assay at survey level. Measured with immunoSEQ multiplex PCR; TCRdb has only the in-frame clones, and not every one. The table shows some 20,000 clones, with just under 80% occurring only once. This specimen belongs to a study of long-term antiretroviral therapy in people with HIV. Study results and caveats: Diversity rose after ART but stayed below transplant donor controls.

This chain joins TRBV4-1 and TRBJ2-5, with no clear D. This receptor was taken from a woman aged 40 to 50 with HIV. The starting material was unsorted PBMCs, obtained at the start of antiretroviral therapy, before treatment. Here the CDR3 DNA reads TGCGCCAGCAGCCAAGAAGACAACCAAGAGACCCAGTACTTC. This codes for CASSQEDNQETQYF.